This T cell receptor beta chain was found in a study of early T cells in non-severe SARS-CoV-2 infection. This clonotype was seen a handful of times. Via MiXCR, TCRdb re-called the 5' RACE reads, giving one row per CDR3 protein. Here the sample spans fewer than 85,000 distinct CDR3 sequences, 12% being singletons. The trim removed 6 bases at V and 2 bases at J, leaving 5 bases unmatched. Germline loops: CDR1 MDHEN, CDR2 SYDVKM. The CDR3 contains 16 residues. Source material: whole blood. The chain uses TRBV28 and TRBJ2-3; TRBD2 matches at 13 bases. The TCR originated in an adult who was a healthcare worker with PCR-confirmed SARS-CoV-2 infection or an uninfected control (not recorded which). This CDR3 reads CASRVTSGGITDTQYF. The CDR3 DNA sequence: TGTGCCAGCAGGGTGACTAGCGGGGGGATCACAGATACGCAGTATTTT.